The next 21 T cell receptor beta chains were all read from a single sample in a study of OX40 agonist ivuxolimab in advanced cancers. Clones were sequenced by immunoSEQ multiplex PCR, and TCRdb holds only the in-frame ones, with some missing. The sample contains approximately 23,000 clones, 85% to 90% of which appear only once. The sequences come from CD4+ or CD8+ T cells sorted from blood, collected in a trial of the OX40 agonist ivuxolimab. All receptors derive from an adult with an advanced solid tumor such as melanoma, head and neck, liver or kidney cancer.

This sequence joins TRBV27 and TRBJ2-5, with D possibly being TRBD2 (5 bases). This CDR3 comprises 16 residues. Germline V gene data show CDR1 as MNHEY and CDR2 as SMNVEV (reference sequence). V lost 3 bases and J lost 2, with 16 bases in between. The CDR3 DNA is TGTGCCAGCAGTTTTTCACTAGGCCTGGCACAAGAGACCCAGTACTTC. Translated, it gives CASSFSLGLAQETQYF.

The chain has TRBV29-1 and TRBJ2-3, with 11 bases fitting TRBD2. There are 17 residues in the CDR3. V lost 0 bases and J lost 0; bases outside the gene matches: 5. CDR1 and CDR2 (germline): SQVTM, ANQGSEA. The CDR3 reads CSVEDWTSGLSTDTQYF. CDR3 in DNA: TGCAGCGTTGAAGATTGGACTAGCGGGCTCAGCACAGATACGCAGTATTTT.

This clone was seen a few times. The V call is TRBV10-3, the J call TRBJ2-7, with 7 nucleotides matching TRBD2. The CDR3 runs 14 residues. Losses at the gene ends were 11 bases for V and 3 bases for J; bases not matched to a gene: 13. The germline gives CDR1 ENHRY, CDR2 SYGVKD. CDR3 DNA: TGTGCCCTCGCACCTCCGGGACTAATCTACGAGCAGTACTTC. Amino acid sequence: CALAPPGLIYEQYF.

The chain's CDR3 is CASRLAGGPVGFTDTQYF. In nucleotides, the CDR3 is TGTGCCAGCAGGCTAGCGGGAGGGCCGGTGGGGTTCACAGATACGCAGTATTTT. V and J are TRBV27 and TRBJ2-3, with 12 bases matching TRBD2. The V gene end was trimmed by 6 bases and the J gene end by 2 bases; junction bases not matched to a gene: 12. CDR3 length: 18 amino acids. Germline values: CDR1 MNHEY, CDR2 SMNVEV (reference sequence).

The CDR3, as DNA: TGTGCCAGCAGTACAAGCCAGTTGGTCGATGAGCAGTTCTTC. It is translated as CASSTSQLVDEQFF. This chain joins TRBV9 and TRBJ2-1; no firm D call. This CDR3 spans 14 amino acids. The germline V gene has CDR1 SGDLS and CDR2 YYNGEE. Trimming cost V 5 bases and J 8 bases, with 17 bases left between them.

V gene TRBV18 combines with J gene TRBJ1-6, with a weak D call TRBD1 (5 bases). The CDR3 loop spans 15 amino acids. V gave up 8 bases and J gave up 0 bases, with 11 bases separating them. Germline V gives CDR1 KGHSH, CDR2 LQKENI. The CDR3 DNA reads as TGTGCCAGCAACCGGGGGGACTCCTATAATTCACCCCTCCACTTT. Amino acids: CASNRGDSYNSPLHF.

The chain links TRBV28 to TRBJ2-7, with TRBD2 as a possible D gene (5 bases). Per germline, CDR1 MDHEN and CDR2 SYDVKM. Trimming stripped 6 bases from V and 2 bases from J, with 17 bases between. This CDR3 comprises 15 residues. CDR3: CASSPGSGPAYEQYF. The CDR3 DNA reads TGTGCCAGCAGCCCTGGAAGCGGACCAGCCTACGAGCAGTACTTC. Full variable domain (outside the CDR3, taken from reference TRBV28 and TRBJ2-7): DVKVTQSSRYLVKRTGEKVFLECVQDMDHENMFWYRQDPGLGLRLIYFSYDVKMKEKGDIPEGYSVSREKKERFSLILESASTNQTSMYLCASSPGSGPAYEQYFGPGTRLTVT.

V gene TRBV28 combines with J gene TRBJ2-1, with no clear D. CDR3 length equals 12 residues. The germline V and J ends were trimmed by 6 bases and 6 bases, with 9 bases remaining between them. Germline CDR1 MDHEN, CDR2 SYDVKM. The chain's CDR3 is CASSFIGNEQFF. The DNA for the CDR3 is TGTGCCAGCAGCTTTATAGGCAATGAGCAGTTCTTC. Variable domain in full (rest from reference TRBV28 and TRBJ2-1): DVKVTQSSRYLVKRTGEKVFLECVQDMDHENMFWYRQDPGLGLRLIYFSYDVKMKEKGDIPEGYSVSREKKERFSLILESASTNQTSMYLCASSFIGNEQFFGPGTRLTVL.

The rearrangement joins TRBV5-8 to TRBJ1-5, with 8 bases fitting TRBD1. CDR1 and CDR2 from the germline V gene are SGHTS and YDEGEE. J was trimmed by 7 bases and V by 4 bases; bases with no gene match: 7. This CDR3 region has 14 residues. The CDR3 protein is CASSRTGSGQPQHF. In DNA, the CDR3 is TGTGCCAGCAGCAGGACAGGGTCGGGCCAGCCCCAGCATTTT. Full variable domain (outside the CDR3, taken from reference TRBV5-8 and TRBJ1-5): EAGVTQSPTHLIKTRGQQATLRCSPISGHTSVYWYQQALGLGLQFLLWYDEGEERNRGNFPPRFSGRQFPNYSSELNVNALELEDSALYLCASSRTGSGQPQHFGDGTRLSIL.

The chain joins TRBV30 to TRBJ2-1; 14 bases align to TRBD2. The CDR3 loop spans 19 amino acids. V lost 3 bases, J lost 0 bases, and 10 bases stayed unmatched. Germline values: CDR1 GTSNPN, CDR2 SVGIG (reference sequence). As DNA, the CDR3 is TGTGCCTGGAGGCAAGGACTAGCGGGAGGTAGTTTCTCCTACAATGAGCAGTTCTTC. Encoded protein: CAWRQGLAGGSFSYNEQFF.

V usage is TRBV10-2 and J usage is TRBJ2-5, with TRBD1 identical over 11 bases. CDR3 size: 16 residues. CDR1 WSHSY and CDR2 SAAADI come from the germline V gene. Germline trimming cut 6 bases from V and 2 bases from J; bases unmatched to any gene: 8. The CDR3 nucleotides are TGCGCCAGCAGGGACAGGGGGCCTGGGTTACAAGAGACCCAGTACTTC. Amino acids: CASRDRGPGLQETQYF.

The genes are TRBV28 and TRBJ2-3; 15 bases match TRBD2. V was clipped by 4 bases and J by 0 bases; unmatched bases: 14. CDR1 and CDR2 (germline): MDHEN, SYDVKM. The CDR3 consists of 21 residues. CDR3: CASSSTNGGLAGGSSTDTQYF. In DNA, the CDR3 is TGTGCCAGCAGTTCGACCAATGGTGGACTAGCGGGAGGGTCTAGCACAGATACGCAGTATTTT.

CDR3 protein: CASSYSRYNEQFF. CDR3 sequence (DNA): TGTGCCAGCAGTTACAGTAGGTACAATGAGCAGTTCTTC. J is TRBJ2-1 and V is TRBV6-5; D unresolved. The CDR3 is made up of 13 amino acids. Trimming shortened V by 2 bases and J by 4 bases, and 6 bases separated the two germline ends. Germline lookup yields CDR1 MNHEY and CDR2 SVGAGI.

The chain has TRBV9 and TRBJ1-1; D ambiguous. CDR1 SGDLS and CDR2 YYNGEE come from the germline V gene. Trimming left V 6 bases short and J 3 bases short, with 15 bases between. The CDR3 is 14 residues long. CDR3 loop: CASTWTDADTEAFF. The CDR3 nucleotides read TGTGCCAGCACCTGGACGGATGCGGACACTGAAGCTTTCTTT.

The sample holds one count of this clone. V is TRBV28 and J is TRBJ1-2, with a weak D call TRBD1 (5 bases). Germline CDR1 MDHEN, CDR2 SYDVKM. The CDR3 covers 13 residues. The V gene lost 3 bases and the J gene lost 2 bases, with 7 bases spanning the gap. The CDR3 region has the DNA TGTGCCAGCAGTTTGGACACCAACTATGGCTACACCTTC. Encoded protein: CASSLDTNYGYTF.

The CDR3 loop is CASSHLAPNYEQYF. As DNA, the CDR3 is TGCGCCAGCAGCCACCTAGCGCCTAACTACGAGCAGTACTTC. The chain has TRBV4-1 and TRBJ2-7; maybe TRBD2 (6 bases). This CDR3 has 14 residues. The V end was cut by 3 bases, the J end by 3 bases, with 12 bases between. Germline V gene sequence: CDR1 MGHRA, CDR2 YSYEKL.

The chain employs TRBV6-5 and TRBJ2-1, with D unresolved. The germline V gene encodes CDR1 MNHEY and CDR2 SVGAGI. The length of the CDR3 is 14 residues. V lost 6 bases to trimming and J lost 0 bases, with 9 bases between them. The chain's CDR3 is CASSLLSSYNEQFF. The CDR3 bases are TGTGCCAGCAGCCTCCTAAGCTCCTACAATGAGCAGTTCTTC.

CDR3 nucleotide sequence: TGTGCCAGCAGTTCTGGGACTAACCTCGGTGAGCAGTACTTC. Residues: CASSSGTNLGEQYF. The chain recombines TRBV7-9 with TRBJ2-7; 7 bases line up with TRBD2. This CDR3 comprises 14 residues. Germline assignment: CDR1 SEHNR and CDR2 FQNEAQ (reference sequence). V trimming: 6 bases; J trimming: 7 bases; junction bases outside the gene matches: 12.

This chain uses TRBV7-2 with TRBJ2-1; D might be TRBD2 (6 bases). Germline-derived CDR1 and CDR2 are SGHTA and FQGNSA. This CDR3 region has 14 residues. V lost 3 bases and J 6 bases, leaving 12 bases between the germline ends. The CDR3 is CASSLLTGANEQFF. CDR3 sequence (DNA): TGTGCCAGCAGCTTGCTCACGGGAGCCAATGAGCAGTTCTTC.

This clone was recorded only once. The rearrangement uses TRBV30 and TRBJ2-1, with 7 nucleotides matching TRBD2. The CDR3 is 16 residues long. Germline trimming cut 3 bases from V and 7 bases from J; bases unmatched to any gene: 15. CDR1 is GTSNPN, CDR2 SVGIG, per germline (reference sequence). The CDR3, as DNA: TGTGCCTGGAGCTTCTCGGCTAGCGGAGGATGGAATGAGCAGTTCTTC. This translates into CAWSFSASGGWNEQFF. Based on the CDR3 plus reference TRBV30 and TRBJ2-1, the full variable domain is SQTIHQWPATLVQPVGSPLSLECTVEGTSNPNLYWYRQAAGRGLQLLFYSVGIGQISSEVPQNLSASRPQDRQFILSSKKLLLSDSGFYLCAWSFSASGGWNEQFFGPGTRLTVL.

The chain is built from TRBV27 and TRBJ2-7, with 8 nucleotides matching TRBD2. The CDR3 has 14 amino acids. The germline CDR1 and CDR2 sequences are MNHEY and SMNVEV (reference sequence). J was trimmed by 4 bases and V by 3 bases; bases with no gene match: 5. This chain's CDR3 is CASSFLGLGYEQYF. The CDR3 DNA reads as TGTGCCAGCAGTTTTCTGGGACTAGGGTACGAGCAGTACTTC.